A single sample is the source of the 13 T cell receptor beta chains below, sequenced in a study of T cells in women clearing cervical HPV infection. Data came from immunoSEQ multiplex PCR; TCRdb stores just in-frame clones and leaves some out. The sample includes over 35,000 clones. Sequencing input: blood buffy coat. These receptors all stem from a woman between 18 and 70 years old with a cervical HPV16 infection that either progressed to CIN3+ or cleared (not recorded which).

The sequenced CDR3 bases are TGTGCCAGTAGTTCCGGGGTGTCCTATAATTCACCG. This codes for CASSSGVSYNSP. The whole CDR3 protein reads CASSSGVSYNSPLFF. This chain links TRBV19 with TRBJ2-2, with TRBD2 as a possible D gene (5 bases). The CDR3 is cut off 3 residues early in the read; its end comes from the germline J gene. The CDR3 contains 15 residues. CDR1 LNHDA and CDR2 SQIVND come from the germline V gene (reference sequence).

Regarding this clone: The read ends 3 residues early relative to the CDR3; the germline J gene fills the gap. V and J are TRBV6-2 or TRBV6-3 and TRBJ2-7; 9 bases match TRBD1. CDR1 MNHEY and CDR2 SVGEGT come from the germline V gene. The trim removed 2 bases at V and 4 bases at J, leaving 6 bases unmatched. The CDR3 runs to 15 residues. The CDR3 reads CASSYHGQGNYEQYF. The CDR3 bases that were read are TGTGCCAGCAGTTACCACGGACAGGGGAATTACGAG.

Comments on this clone: The read falls 3 residues short of the CDR3 end, and the missing part is taken from the germline J gene. The chain has TRBV10-3 and TRBJ2-7; 7 bases are a match to TRBD2. This CDR3 comprises 15 residues. The V segment lost 7 bases and the J segment 1 base; nucleotides outside the gene matches: 10. In germline, CDR1 is ENHRY, CDR2 SYGVKD. The CDR3 reads CAITARENKSYEQYF. The sequenced part of the CDR3 DNA is TGTGCCATCACGGCGCGGGAGAATAAGTCCTACGAG.

Turning to this clone: The CDR3 end is not reached by the read, which stops 3 residues before it; the germline J gene fills it in. This sequence joins TRBV19 and TRBJ2-5; weak D call: TRBD2 (6 bases). Germline V gene lookup returns CDR1 LNHDA and CDR2 SQIVND (reference sequence). The V end was cut by 1 base, the J end by 2 bases, with 11 bases between. This CDR3 region has 15 residues. This CDR3 is CASSIVKRAQETQYF. The DNA read from the CDR3 is TGTGCCAGTAGTATAGTGAAGCGGGCTCAAGAGACC.

About this clone itself: The read halts 3 residues ahead of the CDR3 end, with the missing end drawn from the germline J gene. J is TRBJ1-1 and V is TRBV6-4; 8 bases are shared with TRBD1. Losses at the gene ends were 8 bases for V and 1 base for J; bases not matched to a gene: 3. Germline-derived CDR1 and CDR2 are MRHNA and SNTAGT. The CDR3 contains 13 residues. The CDR3: CASSQGGNTEAFF. The DNA read from the CDR3 is TGTGCCAGCTCACAGGGGGGGAACACTGAA.

Notes on this clone: Read data end 3 residues before the CDR3 end; the end is taken from the germline J gene. The chain recombines TRBV4-1 with TRBJ2-5, with 7 bases lining up with TRBD2. V gave up 3 bases and J gave up 4 bases; unmatched junction bases: 11. Germline V CDR1 and CDR2: MGHRA, YSYEKL. The CDR3 spans 16 residues. The sequenced part of the CDR3 DNA is TGCGCCAGCAGCCATCCATTAATAGGCGGGGGAGAGACC. It codes for CASSHPLIGGGET. The full CDR3 reads CASSHPLIGGGETQYF.

The part of the CDR3 DNA that was read is TGTGCCAGCAGCTTAGGGACAGGAGGTGGAAACACC. Amino acids: CASSLGTGGGNT. The whole CDR3 region reads CASSLGTGGGNTIYF. This rearrangement joins TRBV7-2 to TRBJ1-3, with TRBD1 identical over 7 bases. Read sequence stops 3 residues before the CDR3 end, and the germline J gene provides the missing end. Germline V CDR1 and CDR2: SGHTA, FQGNSA. This CDR3 contains 15 residues. J lost 3 bases, V lost 1 base, and 3 bases had no gene match.

Points on this clone: The read gets to within 3 residues of the CDR3 end, and the germline J gene fills in the rest. This chain joins TRBV5-1 and TRBJ1-2; 7 bases are a match to TRBD1. Germline CDR1 is SGHRS and CDR2 is YFSETQ. Trimming at V came to 5 bases and at J to 6 bases, leaving 13 bases not matched to a gene. The CDR3 sequence is 15 residues long. The chain's CDR3 is CASSATAGGRDGYTF. CDR3 DNA (partial): TGCGCCAGCAGTGCAACCGCAGGGGGAAGGGATGGC.

A remark on this clone: The CDR3 is cut off 3 residues early in the read; its end comes from the germline J gene. The chain carries TRBV6-2 or TRBV6-3 and TRBJ2-5; 12 bases map to TRBD2. V lost 6 bases and J lost 5; bases outside the gene matches: 7. CDR1 MNHEY and CDR2 SVGEGT come from the germline V gene. The CDR3 length is 15 residues. The CDR3 spells CASRSRLAGEETQYF. CDR3 DNA, as far as it was read: TGTGCCAGCAGATCAAGACTAGCGGGAGAGGAGACC.

As concerns this clone: The missing CDR3 end, 3 residues past where the read stops, is filled in from the germline J gene. The rearrangement uses TRBV5-6 and TRBJ2-3; 9 bases are a match to TRBD1. V was pared by 4 bases and J by 5 bases, with 8 bases of the junction left unmatched. This CDR3 has 15 residues. CDR1 and CDR2 (germline): SGHDT, YYEEEE. Incomplete CDR3 DNA: TGTGCCAGCAGCCCCACAGGGGGCAGGGAAGATACG. This sequence encodes CASSPTGGREDT. The entire CDR3 protein reads CASSPTGGREDTQYF.

As regards this clone: The read terminates 3 residues ahead of where the CDR3 ends, so the germline J gene completes it. This chain connects TRBV6-2 or TRBV6-3 to TRBJ1-2; the match to TRBD1 covers 9 bases. CDR1 is MNHEY, CDR2 SVGEGT, per germline. J lost 4 bases, V lost 7 bases, and 10 bases had no gene match. This CDR3 contains 15 residues. CDR3 bases read: TGTGCCAGCAACGAACAGGGGGCTTATGGCTATGGC. It encodes CASNEQGAYGYG. The CDR3 in full is CASNEQGAYGYGYTF.

To note about this clone: The CDR3 end lies 3 residues beyond the end of the read and is filled in from the germline J gene. The chain uses TRBV23-1 and TRBJ2-7, with TRBD1 matching over 9 bases. TRBV23-1 is reported as an ORF; its role is uncertain. The CDR3 has 16 amino acids. Unmatched junction bases numbered 9, after V lost 3 bases and J lost 3 bases. The part of the CDR3 DNA that was read is TGCGCCAGCAGTCAGTGGCCACAGGGGGCGAACTACGAG. Residues: CASSQWPQGANYE. The whole CDR3 reads CASSQWPQGANYEQYF.

To note about this clone: The sequence runs out 3 residues before the end of the CDR3; the remainder is reconstructed from the germline J gene. The chain carries TRBV30 and TRBJ1-4; no clear D. The germline V and J ends were trimmed by 1 base and 4 bases, with 10 bases remaining between them. This CDR3 comprises 14 residues. CDR1 GTSNPN and CDR2 SVGIG come from the germline V gene (reference sequence). Partial CDR3 DNA: TGTGCCTGGAGTGGTCTTCGTGTTAATGAAAAA. Its translation: CAWSGLRVNEK. The full-length CDR3 reads as CAWSGLRVNEKLFF.